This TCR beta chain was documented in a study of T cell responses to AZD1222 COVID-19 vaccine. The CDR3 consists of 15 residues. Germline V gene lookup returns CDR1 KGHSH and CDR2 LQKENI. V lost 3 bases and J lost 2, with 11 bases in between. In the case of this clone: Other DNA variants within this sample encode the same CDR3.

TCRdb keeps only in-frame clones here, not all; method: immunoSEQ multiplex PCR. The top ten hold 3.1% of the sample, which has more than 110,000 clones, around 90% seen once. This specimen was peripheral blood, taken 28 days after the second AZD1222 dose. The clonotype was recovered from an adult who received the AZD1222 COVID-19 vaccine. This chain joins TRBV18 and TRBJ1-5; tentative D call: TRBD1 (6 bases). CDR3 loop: CASSPDRGGNQPQHF. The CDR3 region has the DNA TGTGCCAGCTCACCGGATAGGGGGGGCAATCAGCCCCAGCATTTT.